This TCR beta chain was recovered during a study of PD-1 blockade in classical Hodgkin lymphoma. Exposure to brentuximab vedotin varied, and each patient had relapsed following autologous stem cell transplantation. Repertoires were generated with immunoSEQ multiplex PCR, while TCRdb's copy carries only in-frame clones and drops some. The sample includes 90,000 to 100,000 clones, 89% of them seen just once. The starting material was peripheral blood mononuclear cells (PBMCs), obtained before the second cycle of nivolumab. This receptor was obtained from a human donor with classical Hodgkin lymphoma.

The CDR3 is CASSFSVTYEQYF. CDR3 sequence (DNA): TGTGCCAGCAGTTTCTCGGTTACCTACGAGCAGTACTTC. The rearrangement links TRBV27 to TRBJ2-7; no reliable D call. Germline CDR1 reads MNHEY; CDR2 reads SMNVEV (reference sequence). CDR3 size: 13 residues. With 3 bases removed from V and 2 bases from J, the gap between germline ends came to 8 bases.